This TCR beta chain was sequenced in a study of shared clonotypes between healthy human individuals. The CDR3 covers 16 residues. The germline CDR1 and CDR2 sequences are MDHEN and SYDVKM. The V segment lost 8 bases and the J segment 5 bases; nucleotides outside the gene matches: 15. The repertoire was sequenced with immunoSEQ multiplex PCR; TCRdb's copy has only in-frame clones and lacks some. The sample shows roughly 2 million clones, more than 90% of them seen only once. The receptor was derived from a man aged 18 to 30 in good health. The sample consisted of naive CD4+ T cells sorted from blood. Regarding subset: CD45RA+ positively selected. The chain carries TRBV28 and TRBJ1-2; 9 nucleotides match TRBD1. The CDR3 DNA reads TGTGCCAGCGGAGAGCCAACCGGGACAGGGTGGTATGGCTACACCTTC. Translation: CASGEPTGTGWYGYTF.